This TCR beta chain was sequenced for a study of shared clonotypes between healthy human individuals. Turning to the study itself: The cohort had two women and a few men, ages 18 to 49. The study, taken as a whole, reports: There were few donors, and this limited the genetic and exposure-history diversity represented.

A word on this clone: Its specificity is unknown.

Measured with immunoSEQ multiplex PCR; TCRdb has only the in-frame clones, and not every one. This table has some 500,000 clones, 90% to 97% appearing once. Trimming took 7 bases from V and 0 from J, leaving 16 bases between them. Germline CDR1 and CDR2: MDHEN and SYDVKM. The CDR3 runs 17 residues. V gene TRBV28 combines with J gene TRBJ2-6; D not resolved. The receptor was isolated from a woman in her 30s in good health. Specimen: naive CD4+ T cells sorted from blood. The subset: CD45RA+ positively selected. CDR3 sequence reads: CASNPPVGNSGANVLTF. As DNA, the CDR3 is TGTGCCAGCAACCCTCCGGTAGGAAACTCTGGGGCCAACGTCCTGACTTTC.